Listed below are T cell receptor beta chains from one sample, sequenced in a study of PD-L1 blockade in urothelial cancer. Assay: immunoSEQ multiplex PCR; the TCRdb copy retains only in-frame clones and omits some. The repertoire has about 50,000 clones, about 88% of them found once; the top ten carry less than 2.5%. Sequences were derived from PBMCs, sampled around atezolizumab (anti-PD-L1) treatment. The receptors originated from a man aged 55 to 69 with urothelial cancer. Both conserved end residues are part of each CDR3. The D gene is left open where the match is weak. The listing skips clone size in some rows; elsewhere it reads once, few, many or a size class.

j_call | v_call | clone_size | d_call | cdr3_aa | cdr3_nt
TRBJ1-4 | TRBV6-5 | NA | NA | CASSSDGELFF | TGTGCCAGCAGTTCGGACGGGGAACTGTTTTTT
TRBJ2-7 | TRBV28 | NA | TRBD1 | CASSLGGTGGGEQYF | TGTGCCAGCAGTTTAGGAGGGACAGGTGGTGGGGAGCAGTACTTC
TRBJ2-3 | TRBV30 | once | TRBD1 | CASSFLLEGALGPDTQYF | TGTGCCTCCTCTTTCCTCCTAGAGGGGGCGCTGGGACCAGATACGCAGTATTTT
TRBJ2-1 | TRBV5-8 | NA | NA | CASSLVGQGARVVF | NA
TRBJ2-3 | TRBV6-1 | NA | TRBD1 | CASSERDRVITDTQYF | TGTGCCAGCAGCGAAAGGGACAGGGTCATCACAGATACGCAGTATTTT
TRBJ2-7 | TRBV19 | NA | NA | CASSIAEGSYEQYF | TGTGCCAGTAGTATAGCGGAGGGTAGCTACGAGCAGTACTTC
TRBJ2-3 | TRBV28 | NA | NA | CASNPPKQGPYF | TGTGCCAGCAACCCCCCCAAACAGGGTCCGTATTTT
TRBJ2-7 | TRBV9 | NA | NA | CASSVVPTPSYEQYF | TGTGCCAGCAGCGTAGTCCCCACTCCCTCCTACGAGCAGTACTTC
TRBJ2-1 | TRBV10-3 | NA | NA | CAISDLGQQKDEQFF | TGTGCCATCAGTGATTTGGGACAACAAAAGGATGAGCAGTTCTTC
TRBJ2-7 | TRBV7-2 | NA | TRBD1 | CASSQGDRAYEQYF | TGTGCCAGCAGTCAGGGGGACCGCGCCTACGAGCAGTACTTC
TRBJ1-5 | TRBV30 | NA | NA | CAWNRGARQPQHF | TGTGCCTGGAACCGGGGGGCGAGGCAGCCCCAGCATTTT
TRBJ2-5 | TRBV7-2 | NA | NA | CASRKGGRVETQYF | TGTGCCAGCAGGAAGGGGGGGAGAGTTGAGACCCAGTACTTC
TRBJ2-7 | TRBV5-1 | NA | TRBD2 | CASSQVAGVAYEQYF | TGCGCCAGCAGTCAAGTAGCGGGGGTAGCCTACGAGCAGTACTTC
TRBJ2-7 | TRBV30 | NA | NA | CAWSGASSPYEQYF | TGTGCCTGGAGTGGGGCCTCCTCCCCCTACGAGCAGTACTTC
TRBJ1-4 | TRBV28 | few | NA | CASSSPGGGGEKLFF | TGTGCCAGCAGTTCCCCCGGGGGCGGGGGGGAAAAACTGTTTTTT
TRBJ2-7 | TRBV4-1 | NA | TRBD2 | CASSGDYSYEQYF | TGCGCCAGCAGCGGGGACTACTCCTACGAGCAGTACTTC
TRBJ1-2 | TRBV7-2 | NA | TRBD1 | CASSLDRGNGGYTF | TGTGCCAGCAGCTTAGACAGGGGGAACGGTGGCTACACCTTC
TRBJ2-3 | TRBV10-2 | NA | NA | CASSPVWSDTQYF | TGCGCCAGCAGTCCGGTGTGGAGCGATACGCAGTATTTT
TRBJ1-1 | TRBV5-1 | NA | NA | CASSLGFSVNTEAFF | TGCGCCAGCAGCTTGGGTTTTAGCGTGAACACTGAAGCTTTCTTT
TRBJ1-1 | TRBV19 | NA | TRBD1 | CATHRGLGAEAFF | TGTGCCACCCACAGGGGTTTGGGAGCTGAAGCTTTCTTT
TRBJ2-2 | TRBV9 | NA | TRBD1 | CASSAGGQGSFANTGELFF | TGTGCCAGCAGCGCCGGGGGACAGGGGTCGTTCGCGAACACCGGGGAGCTGTTTTTT
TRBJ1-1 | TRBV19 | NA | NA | CASSIVTGRGTEAFF | TGTGCCAGTAGTATAGTAACAGGGAGGGGGACTGAAGCTTTCTTT
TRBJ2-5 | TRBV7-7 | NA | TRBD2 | CASSPGGSQYF | TGTGCCAGCAGCCCGGGGGGGAGCCAGTACTTC
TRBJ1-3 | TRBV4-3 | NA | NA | CASSQDLSSGNTIYF | TGCGCCAGCAGCCAAGATCTCAGCTCTGGAAACACCATATATTTT
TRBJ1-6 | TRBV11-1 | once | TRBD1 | CASSPRQGSLTPLHF | TGTGCCAGCAGCCCTAGACAGGGGAGTTTGACACCCCTCCACTTT
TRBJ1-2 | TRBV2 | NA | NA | CASSLRGGLLYTF | TGTGCCAGCAGCCTCCGGGGGGGCCTCCTATACACCTTC
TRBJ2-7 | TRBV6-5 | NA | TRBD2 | CASSSLKLGGPYEQYF | TGTGCCAGCAGTTCCCTAAAGCTGGGAGGGCCCTACGAGCAGTACTTC
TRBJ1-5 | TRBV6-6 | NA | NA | CASTPGRVHQPQHF | TGTGCCAGCACCCCAGGGAGGGTACATCAGCCCCAGCATTTT
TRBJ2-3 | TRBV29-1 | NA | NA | CSVDRAGTDTQYF | TGCAGCGTTGACAGGGCGGGCACAGATACGCAGTATTTT
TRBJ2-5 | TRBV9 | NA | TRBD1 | CASSASGTGAEYMKTQYF | TGTGCCAGCAGCGCGTCCGGGACAGGGGCGGAATATATGAAGACCCAGTACTTC
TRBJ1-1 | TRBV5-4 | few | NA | CASSFTVNTEAFF | TGTGCCAGCAGTTTCACGGTGAACACTGAAGCTTTCTTT
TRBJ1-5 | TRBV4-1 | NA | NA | CASSQDDINNQPQHF | TGCGCCAGCAGCCAAGACGACATAAACAATCAGCCCCAGCATTTT
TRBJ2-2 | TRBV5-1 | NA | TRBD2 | CASSSTSGSRTGELFF | TGCGCCAGCAGCTCAACTAGCGGGAGCCGGACCGGGGAGCTGTTTTTT
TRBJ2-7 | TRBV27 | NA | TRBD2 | CASSLLAGATYEQYF | TGTGCCAGCAGTTTACTAGCGGGTGCGACCTACGAGCAGTACTTC
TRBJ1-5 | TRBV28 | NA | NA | CAHTRGSNQPQHF | TGTGCCCACACCCGGGGGAGCAATCAGCCCCAGCATTTT
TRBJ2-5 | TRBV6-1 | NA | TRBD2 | CASSDVLAGVETQYF | TGTGCCAGCAGTGATGTACTAGCGGGGGTGGAGACCCAGTACTTC
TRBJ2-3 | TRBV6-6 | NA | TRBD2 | CASSERDSTDTQYF | TGTGCCAGCAGTGAGCGGGACAGCACAGATACGCAGTATTTT
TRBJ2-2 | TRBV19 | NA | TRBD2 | CASTLYSGGGTGELFF | TGTGCCAGTACCTTATATAGCGGGGGTGGAACCGGGGAGCTGTTTTTT
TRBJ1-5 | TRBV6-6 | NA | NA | CASSYSSRTGYQPQHF | TGTGCCAGCAGTTACTCTTCCCGTACGGGGTATCAGCCCCAGCATTTT
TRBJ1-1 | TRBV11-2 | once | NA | CASSLVQNTEAFF | TGTGCCAGCAGCTTAGTACAGAACACTGAAGCTTTCTTT
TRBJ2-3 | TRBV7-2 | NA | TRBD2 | CASSLGGAGRTDTQYF | TGTGCCAGCAGCTTGGGAGGGGCAGGGCGCACAGATACGCAGTATTTT
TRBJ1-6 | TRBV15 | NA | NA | CATSGREGDNSPLHF | TGTGCCACCAGCGGTAGGGAAGGGGATAATTCACCCCTCCACTTT
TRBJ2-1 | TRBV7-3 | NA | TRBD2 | CASSLYPGGSSYNEQFF | TGTGCCAGCAGCTTATACCCGGGGGGGAGTTCCTACAATGAGCAGTTCTTC
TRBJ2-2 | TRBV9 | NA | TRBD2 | CASSEGIAGGPTGELFF | TGTGCCAGCAGCGAGGGAATTGCGGGAGGGCCGACCGGGGAGCTGTTTTTT
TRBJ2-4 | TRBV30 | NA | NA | CALGGLRTGPTTKNIQYF | TGTGCCTTGGGGGGGCTCAGAACAGGGCCCACAACCAAAAACATTCAGTACTTC
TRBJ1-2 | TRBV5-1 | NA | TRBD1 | CASSSGQETYGYTF | TGCGCCAGCAGCTCGGGACAGGAGACTTATGGCTACACCTTC
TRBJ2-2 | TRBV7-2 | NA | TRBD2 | CASSPGGPGLAGGPGELFF | TGTGCCAGCAGCCCAGGCGGTCCGGGACTAGCGGGAGGGCCCGGGGAGCTGTTTTTT
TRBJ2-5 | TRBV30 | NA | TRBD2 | CAWSALLAGGRLETQYF | TGTGCCTGGAGTGCATTACTAGCGGGGGGGAGGTTAGAGACCCAGTACTTC